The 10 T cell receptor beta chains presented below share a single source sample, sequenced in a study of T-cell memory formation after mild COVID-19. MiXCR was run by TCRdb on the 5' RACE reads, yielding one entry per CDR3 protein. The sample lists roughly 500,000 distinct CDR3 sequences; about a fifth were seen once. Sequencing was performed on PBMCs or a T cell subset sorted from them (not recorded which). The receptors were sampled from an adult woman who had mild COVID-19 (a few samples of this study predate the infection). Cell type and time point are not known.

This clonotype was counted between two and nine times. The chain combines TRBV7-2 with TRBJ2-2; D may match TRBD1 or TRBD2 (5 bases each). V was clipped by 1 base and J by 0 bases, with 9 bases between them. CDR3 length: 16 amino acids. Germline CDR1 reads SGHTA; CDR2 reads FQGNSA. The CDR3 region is CASSLGGNANTGELFF. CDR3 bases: TGTGCCAGCAGCTTAGGGGGGAATGCGAACACCGGGGAGCTGTTTTTT.

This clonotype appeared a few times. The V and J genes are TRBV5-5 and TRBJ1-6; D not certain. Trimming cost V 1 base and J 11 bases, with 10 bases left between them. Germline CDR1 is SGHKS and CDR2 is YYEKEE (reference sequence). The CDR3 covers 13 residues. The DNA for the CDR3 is TGTGCCAGCAGCTTGACGGGGATGCCACCCCTCCACTTT. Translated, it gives CASSLTGMPPLHF.

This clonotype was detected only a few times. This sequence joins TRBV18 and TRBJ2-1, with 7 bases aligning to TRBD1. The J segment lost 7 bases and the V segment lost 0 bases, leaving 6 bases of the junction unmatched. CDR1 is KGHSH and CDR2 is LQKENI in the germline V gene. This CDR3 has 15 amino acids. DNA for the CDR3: TGTGCCAGCTCACCACCGATGGGACAGCTAAATGAGCAGTTCTTC. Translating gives CASSPPMGQLNEQFF. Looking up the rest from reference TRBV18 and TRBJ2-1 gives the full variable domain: NAGVMQNPRHLVRRRGQEARLRCSPMKGHSHVYWYRQLPEEGLKFMVYLQKENIIDESGMPKERFSAEFPKEGPSILRIQQVVRGDSAAYFCASSPPMGQLNEQFFGPGTRLTVL.

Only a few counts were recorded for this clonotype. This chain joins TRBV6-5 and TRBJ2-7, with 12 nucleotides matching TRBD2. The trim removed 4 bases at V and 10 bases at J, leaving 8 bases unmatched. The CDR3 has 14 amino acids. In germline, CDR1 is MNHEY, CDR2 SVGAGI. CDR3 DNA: TGTGCCAGCAGTTTAACTAGCGGGAGGCCCCTCCAGTACTTC. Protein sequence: CASSLTSGRPLQYF.

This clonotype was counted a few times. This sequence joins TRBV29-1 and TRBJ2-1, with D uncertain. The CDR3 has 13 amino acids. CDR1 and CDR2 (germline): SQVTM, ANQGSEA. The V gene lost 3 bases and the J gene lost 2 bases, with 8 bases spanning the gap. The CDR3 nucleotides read TGCAGCGTTGAGACGGCCACCTACAATGAGCAGTTCTTC. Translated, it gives CSVETATYNEQFF.

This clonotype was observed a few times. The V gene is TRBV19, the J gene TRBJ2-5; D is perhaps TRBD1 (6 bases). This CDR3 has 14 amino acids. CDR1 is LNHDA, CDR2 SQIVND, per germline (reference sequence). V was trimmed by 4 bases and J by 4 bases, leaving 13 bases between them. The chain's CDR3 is CASSTGVGGETQYF. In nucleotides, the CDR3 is TGTGCCAGTAGTACAGGGGTTGGTGGAGAGACCCAGTACTTC.

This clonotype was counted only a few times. The CDR3 DNA follows: TGTGCCAGCAGCTTAGCGCGGGGAGGGGGCCCCTCTGGAAACACCATATATTTT. Protein sequence: CASSLARGGGPSGNTIYF. This chain connects TRBV7-9 to TRBJ1-3; 7 bases map to TRBD1. J gave up 0 bases and V 0 bases, and 8 bases lay outside the gene matches. Germline CDR1 is SEHNR and CDR2 is FQNEAQ (reference sequence). The CDR3 is 18 residues long.

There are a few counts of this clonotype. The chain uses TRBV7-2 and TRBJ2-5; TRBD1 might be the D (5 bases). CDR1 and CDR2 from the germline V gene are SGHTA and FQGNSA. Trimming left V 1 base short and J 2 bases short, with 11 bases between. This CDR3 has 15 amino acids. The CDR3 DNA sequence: TGTGCCAGCAGCTTAGTAAGGGGCTGGCAAGAGACCCAGTACTTC. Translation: CASSLVRGWQETQYF.

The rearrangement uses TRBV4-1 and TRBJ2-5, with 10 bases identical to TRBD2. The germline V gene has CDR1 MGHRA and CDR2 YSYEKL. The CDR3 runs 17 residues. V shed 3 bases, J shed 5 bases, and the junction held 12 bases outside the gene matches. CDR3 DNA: TGCGCCAGCAGCCACGTGCCCGGGGCTAGCGGGGGTGAGACCCAGTACTTC. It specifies CASSHVPGASGGETQYF.

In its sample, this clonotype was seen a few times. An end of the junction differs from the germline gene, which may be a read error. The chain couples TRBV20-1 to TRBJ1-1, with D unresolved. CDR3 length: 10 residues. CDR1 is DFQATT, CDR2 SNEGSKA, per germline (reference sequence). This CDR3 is CSARATVYVF. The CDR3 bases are TGCAGTGCTAGGGCTACAGTGTATGTCTTT.